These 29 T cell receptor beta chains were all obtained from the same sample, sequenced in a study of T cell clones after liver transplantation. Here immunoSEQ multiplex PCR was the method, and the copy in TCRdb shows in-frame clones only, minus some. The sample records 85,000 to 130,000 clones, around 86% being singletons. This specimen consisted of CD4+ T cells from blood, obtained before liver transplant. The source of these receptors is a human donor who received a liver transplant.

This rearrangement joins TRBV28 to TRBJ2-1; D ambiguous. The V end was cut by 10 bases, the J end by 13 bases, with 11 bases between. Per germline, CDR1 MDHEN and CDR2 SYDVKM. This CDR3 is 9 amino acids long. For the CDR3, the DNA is TGTGCCACCCATCCCAATCAGTTCTTC. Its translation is CATHPNQFF.

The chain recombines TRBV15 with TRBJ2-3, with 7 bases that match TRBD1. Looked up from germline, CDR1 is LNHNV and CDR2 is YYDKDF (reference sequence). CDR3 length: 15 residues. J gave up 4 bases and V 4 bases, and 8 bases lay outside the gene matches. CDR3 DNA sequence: TGTGCCACCAGCACCAACAGGGGAATCGCAGATACGCAGTATTTT. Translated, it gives CATSTNRGIADTQYF.

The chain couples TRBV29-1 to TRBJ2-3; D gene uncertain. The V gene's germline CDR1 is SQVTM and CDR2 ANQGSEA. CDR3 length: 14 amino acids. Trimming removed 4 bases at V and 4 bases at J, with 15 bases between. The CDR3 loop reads CSVGLYSDPDTQYF. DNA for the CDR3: TGCAGCGTTGGCCTCTACTCGGACCCAGATACGCAGTATTTT.

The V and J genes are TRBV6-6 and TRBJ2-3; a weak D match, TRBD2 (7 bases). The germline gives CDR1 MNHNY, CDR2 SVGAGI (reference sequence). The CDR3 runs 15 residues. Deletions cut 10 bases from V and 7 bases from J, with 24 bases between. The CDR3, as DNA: TGTGCCACCATAGGAGAGAGGGGGAGGGTTAATACGCAGTATTTT. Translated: CATIGERGRVNTQYF.

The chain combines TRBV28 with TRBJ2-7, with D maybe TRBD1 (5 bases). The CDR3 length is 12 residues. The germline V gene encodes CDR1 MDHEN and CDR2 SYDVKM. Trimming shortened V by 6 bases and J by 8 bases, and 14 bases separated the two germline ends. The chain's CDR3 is CASRAQARKQYF. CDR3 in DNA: TGTGCCAGCAGGGCACAGGCCCGTAAGCAGTACTTC.

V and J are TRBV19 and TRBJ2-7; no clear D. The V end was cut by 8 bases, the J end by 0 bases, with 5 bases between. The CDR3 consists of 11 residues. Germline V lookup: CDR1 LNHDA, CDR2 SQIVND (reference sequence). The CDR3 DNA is TGTGCCAGTGCGAGCTCCTACGAGCAGTACTTC. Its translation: CASASSYEQYF.

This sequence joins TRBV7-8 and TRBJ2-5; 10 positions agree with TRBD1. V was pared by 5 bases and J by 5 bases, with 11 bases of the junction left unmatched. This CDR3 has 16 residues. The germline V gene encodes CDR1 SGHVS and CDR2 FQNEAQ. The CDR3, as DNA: TGTGCCAGCAGCCCCTCCCGGACAGGGGGATGGGAGACCCAGTACTTC. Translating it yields CASSPSRTGGWETQYF. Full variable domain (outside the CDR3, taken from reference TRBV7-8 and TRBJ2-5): GAGVSQSPRYKVAKRGQDVALRCDPISGHVSLFWYQQALGQGPEFLTYFQNEAQLDKSGLPSDRFFAERPEGSVSTLKIQRTQQEDSAVYLCASSPSRTGGWETQYFGPGTRLLVL.

The CDR3 region has the DNA TGTGCCAGCTCAACCAGGGAAGCCGGGGAGCTGTTTTTT. Translation: CASSTREAGELFF. This rearrangement joins TRBV18 to TRBJ2-2, with D possibly being TRBD1 (5 bases). V lost 5 bases to trimming and J lost 6 bases, with 10 bases between them. The CDR3 is 13 amino acids. Germline V CDR1 and CDR2: KGHSH, LQKENI. The variable domain in full, with the rest retrieved from reference TRBV18 and TRBJ2-2, is NAGVMQNPRHLVRRRGQEARLRCSPMKGHSHVYWYRQLPEEGLKFMVYLQKENIIDESGMPKERFSAEFPKEGPSILRIQQVVRGDSAAYFCASSTREAGELFFGEGSRLTVL.

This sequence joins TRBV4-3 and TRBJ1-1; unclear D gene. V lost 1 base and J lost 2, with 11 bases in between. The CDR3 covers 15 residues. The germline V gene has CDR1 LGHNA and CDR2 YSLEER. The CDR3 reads CASSQAGRVNTEAFF. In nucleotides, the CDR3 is TGCGCCAGCAGCCAAGCCGGTCGGGTCAACACTGAAGCTTTCTTT.

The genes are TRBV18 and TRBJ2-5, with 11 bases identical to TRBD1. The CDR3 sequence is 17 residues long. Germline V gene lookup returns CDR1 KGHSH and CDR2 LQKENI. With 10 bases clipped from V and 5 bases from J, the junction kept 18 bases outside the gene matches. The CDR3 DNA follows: TGTGCCACCACCAAAGGAGCCGGGACAGGGGGATTCGAGACCCAGTACTTC. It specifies CATTKGAGTGGFETQYF. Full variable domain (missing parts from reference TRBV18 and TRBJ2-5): NAGVMQNPRHLVRRRGQEARLRCSPMKGHSHVYWYRQLPEEGLKFMVYLQKENIIDESGMPKERFSAEFPKEGPSILRIQQVVRGDSAAYFCATTKGAGTGGFETQYFGPGTRLLVL.

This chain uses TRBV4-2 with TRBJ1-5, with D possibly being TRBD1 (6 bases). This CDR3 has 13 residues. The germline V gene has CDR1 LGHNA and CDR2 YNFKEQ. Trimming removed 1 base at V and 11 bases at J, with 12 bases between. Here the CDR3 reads CASSQAKQGTQHF. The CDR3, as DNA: TGTGCCAGCAGCCAAGCGAAACAGGGCACCCAGCATTTT.

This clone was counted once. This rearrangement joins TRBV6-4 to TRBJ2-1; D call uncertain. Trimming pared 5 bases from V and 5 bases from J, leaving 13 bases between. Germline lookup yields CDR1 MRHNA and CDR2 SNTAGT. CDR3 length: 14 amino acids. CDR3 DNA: TGTGCCAGCAGTTCGTTCTTTAATAACAATGAGCAGTTCTTC. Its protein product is CASSSFFNNNEQFF.

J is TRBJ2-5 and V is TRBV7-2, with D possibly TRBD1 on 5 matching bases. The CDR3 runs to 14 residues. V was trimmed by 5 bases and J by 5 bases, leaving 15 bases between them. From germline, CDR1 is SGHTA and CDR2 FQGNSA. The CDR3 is CASSHRSRGETQYF. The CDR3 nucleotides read TGTGCCAGCAGCCACCGGTCAAGGGGCGAGACCCAGTACTTC.

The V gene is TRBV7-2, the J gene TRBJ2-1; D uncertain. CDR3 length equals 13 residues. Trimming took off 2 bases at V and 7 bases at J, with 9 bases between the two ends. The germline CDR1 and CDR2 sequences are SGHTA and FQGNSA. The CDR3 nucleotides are TGTGCCAGCAGCTTAAAAAAAGGAAATGAGCAGTTCTTC. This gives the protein CASSLKKGNEQFF.

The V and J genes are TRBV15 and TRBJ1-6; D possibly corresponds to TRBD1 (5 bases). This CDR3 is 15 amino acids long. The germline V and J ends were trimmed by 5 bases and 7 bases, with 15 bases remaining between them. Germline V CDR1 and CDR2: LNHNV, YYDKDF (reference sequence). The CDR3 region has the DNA TGTGCCACCAGCCGAAGCGGGGACGGCAATTCACCCCTCCACTTT. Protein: CATSRSGDGNSPLHF.

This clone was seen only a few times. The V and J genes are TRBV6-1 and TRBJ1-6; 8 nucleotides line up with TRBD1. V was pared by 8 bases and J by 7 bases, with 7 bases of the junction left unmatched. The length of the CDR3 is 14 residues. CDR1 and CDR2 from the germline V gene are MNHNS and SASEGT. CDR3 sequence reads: CASARQGNNSPLHF. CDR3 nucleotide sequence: TGTGCCAGCGCCCGACAGGGGAACAATTCACCCCTCCACTTT.

CDR3 amino acids: CASSPRLAGSYNEQFF. DNA for the CDR3: TGTGCCAGCAGCCCCCGCCTAGCGGGCTCCTACAATGAGCAGTTCTTC. The gene calls are TRBV5-6 and TRBJ2-1; TRBD2 agrees at 8 bases. CDR1 and CDR2 from the germline V gene are SGHDT and YYEEEE. The junction had 6 bases not matched to a gene; V was cut back by 4 bases and J by 0 bases. There are 16 residues in the CDR3. The variable domain in full, completed from reference TRBV5-6 and TRBJ2-1, reads DAGVTQSPTHLIKTRGQQVTLRCSPKSGHDTVSWYQQALGQGPQFIFQYYEEEERQRGNFPDRFSGHQFPNYSSELNVNALLLGDSALYLCASSPRLAGSYNEQFFGPGTRLTVL.

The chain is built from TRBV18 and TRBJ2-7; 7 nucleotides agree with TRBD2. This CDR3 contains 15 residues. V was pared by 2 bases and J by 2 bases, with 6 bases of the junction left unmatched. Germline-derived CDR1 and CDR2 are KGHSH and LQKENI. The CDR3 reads CASSPSSGRTYEQYF. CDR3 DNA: TGTGCCAGCTCACCATCTAGCGGTCGCACCTACGAGCAGTACTTC.

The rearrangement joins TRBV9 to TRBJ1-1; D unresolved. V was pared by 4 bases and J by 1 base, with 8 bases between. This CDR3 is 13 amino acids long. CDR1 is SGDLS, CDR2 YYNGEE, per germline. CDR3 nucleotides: TGTGCCAGCAGCAACCGACAGAACACTGAAGCTTTCTTT. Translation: CASSNRQNTEAFF.

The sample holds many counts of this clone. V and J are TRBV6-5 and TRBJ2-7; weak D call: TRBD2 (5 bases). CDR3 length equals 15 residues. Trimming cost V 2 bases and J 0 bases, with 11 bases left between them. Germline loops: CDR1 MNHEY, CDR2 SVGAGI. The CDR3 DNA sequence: TGTGCCAGCAGTTACCCATCAGGAGGCTCCTACGAGCAGTACTTC. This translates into CASSYPSGGSYEQYF.

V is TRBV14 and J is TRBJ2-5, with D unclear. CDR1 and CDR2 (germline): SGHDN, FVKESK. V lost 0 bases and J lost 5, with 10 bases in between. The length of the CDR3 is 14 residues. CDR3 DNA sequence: TGTGCCAGCAGCCAAGATCACGGACGGGAGACCCAGTACTTC. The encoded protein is CASSQDHGRETQYF.

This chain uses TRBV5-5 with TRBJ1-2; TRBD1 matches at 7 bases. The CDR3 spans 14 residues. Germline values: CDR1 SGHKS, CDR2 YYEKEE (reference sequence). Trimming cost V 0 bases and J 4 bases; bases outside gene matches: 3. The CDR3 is CASSLGDSLYGYTF. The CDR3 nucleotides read TGTGCCAGCAGCTTGGGGGACAGCCTCTATGGCTACACCTTC.

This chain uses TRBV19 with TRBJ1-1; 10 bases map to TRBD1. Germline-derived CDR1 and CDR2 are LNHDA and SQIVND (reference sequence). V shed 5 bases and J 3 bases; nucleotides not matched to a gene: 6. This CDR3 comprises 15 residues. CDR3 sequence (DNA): TGTGCCAGTAGTCTGCAGGGACAGGGGCACACTGAAGCTTTCTTT. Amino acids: CASSLQGQGHTEAFF.

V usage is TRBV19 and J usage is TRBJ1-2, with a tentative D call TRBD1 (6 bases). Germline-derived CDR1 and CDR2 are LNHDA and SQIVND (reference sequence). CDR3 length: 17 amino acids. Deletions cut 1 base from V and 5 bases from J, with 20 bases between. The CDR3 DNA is TGTGCCAGTAGTATAGGTTTTTCGGGGGCTTGGTTGTATGGCTACACCTTC. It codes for CASSIGFSGAWLYGYTF.

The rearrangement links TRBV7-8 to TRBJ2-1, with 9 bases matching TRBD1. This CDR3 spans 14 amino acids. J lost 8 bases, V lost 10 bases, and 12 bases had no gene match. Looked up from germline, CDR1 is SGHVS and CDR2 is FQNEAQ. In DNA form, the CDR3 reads TGTGCCACCCCTAAGACAGGGGGTCGAGATGAGCAGTTCTTC. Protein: CATPKTGGRDEQFF.

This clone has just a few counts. CDR3 DNA sequence: TGTGCCAGCAGCAGGCAGGGGAACCGTTACGAGCAGTACTTC. Translating it yields CASSRQGNRYEQYF. V usage is TRBV25-1 and J usage is TRBJ2-7, with a possible D match to TRBD1 (6 bases). The CDR3 is 14 residues long. Germline V gene sequence: CDR1 MGHDK, CDR2 SYGVNS. V was pared by 6 bases and J by 4 bases, with 16 bases between.

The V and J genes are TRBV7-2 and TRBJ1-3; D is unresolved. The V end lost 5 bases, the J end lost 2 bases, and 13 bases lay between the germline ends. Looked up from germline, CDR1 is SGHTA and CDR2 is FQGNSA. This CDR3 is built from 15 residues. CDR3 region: CASSPRREAGNTIYF. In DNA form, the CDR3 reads TGTGCCAGCAGCCCTCGGAGGGAGGCTGGAAACACCATATATTTT.

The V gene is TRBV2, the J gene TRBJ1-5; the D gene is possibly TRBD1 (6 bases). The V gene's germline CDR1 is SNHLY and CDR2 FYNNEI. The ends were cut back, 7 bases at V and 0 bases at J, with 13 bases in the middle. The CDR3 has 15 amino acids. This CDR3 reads CASTQGTNSNQPQHF. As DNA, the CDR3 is TGTGCCAGCACCCAGGGGACCAATAGCAATCAGCCCCAGCATTTT.

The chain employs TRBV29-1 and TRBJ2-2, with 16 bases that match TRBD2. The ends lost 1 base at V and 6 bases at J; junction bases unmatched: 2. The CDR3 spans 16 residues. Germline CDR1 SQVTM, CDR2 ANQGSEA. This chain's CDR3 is CSVEAGTSGGAGELFF. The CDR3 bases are TGCAGCGTTGAAGCCGGGACTAGCGGGGGGGCCGGGGAGCTGTTTTTT.